Each of the 3 T cell receptor beta chains below was sequenced from the same sample in a study of T cells in Graves' hyperthyroidism and ophthalmopathy (dated by TCRdb to about 2019). Receptors were amplified or captured by multiplex PCR. The instrument given in TCRdb is Illumina HiSeq 2000. The TCR beta CDR3 regions were amplified from RNA transcripts. The TCR CDR3 was subjected to a first round of RT-PCR using the HTBI primer set and the Qiagen OneStep RT-PCR kit. The public reads were reprocessed in TCRdb via fastp at Q25 and MiXCR, keeping in-frame beta chains. CDR3 protein sequences are deduplicated, and each keeps its most common genes and DNA. In all, the sample holds around 300,000 distinct CDR3 sequences, and roughly an eighth of those were seen once. 7.9% of the sample belongs to the ten largest clones. Sequencing was done on a sample of blood. The origin of the receptors is a woman in her thirties or forties with Graves' hyperthyroidism.

This clonotype was recorded at least ten times. The J gene is TRBJ2-7, the V gene TRBV6-2 or TRBV6-3; D gene unclear. V lost 2 bases and J lost 5, with 10 bases in between. Germline CDR1 and CDR2: MNHEY and SVGEGT. The CDR3 covers 13 residues. In nucleotides, the CDR3 is TGTGCCAGCAGTTACCTGGTCAGCGACGAGCAGTACTTC. It codes for CASSYLVSDEQYF.

This clonotype has a count of ten or more. The chain couples TRBV3-1 to TRBJ2-1, with D possibly TRBD2 on 5 matching bases. Germline CDR1 reads LGHDT; CDR2 reads YNNKEL (reference sequence). The CDR3 spans 15 residues. V dropped 1 base and J dropped 8 bases, with 15 bases sitting between them. CDR3 protein: CASSQGIARSYEQFF. CDR3 DNA sequence: TGTGCCAGCAGCCAAGGGATAGCGCGGTCGTATGAGCAGTTCTTC.

This clonotype showed up just a few times. The rearrangement joins TRBV9 to TRBJ2-2, with 11 bases lining up with TRBD2. Germline CDR1 SGDLS, CDR2 YYNGEE. The trim removed 3 bases at V and 7 bases at J, leaving 5 bases unmatched. The CDR3 loop spans 15 amino acids. The CDR3 region is CASSATSGKGGELFF. CDR3 coding DNA: TGTGCCAGCAGCGCGACTAGCGGGAAAGGCGGGGAGCTGTTTTTT.